This entry lists 8 T cell receptor beta chains sequenced from one sample in a study of cytomegalovirus exposure and HLA in healthy donors. Profiled with immunoSEQ multiplex PCR; TCRdb holds only in-frame clones, not every one. The sample holds 300,000 or so clones, approximately 85% seen once. Input material: PBMCs. These receptors came from a man aged 25 to 40 in good health and CMV-seronegative.

V is TRBV5-4 and J is TRBJ1-2; 8 bases map to TRBD1. The V gene end was trimmed by 4 bases and the J gene end by 4 bases; junction bases not matched to a gene: 12. CDR1 is SGHNT, CDR2 YYREEE, per germline (reference sequence). The CDR3 has 16 amino acids. This chain's CDR3 is CASSGRTGKVGYGYTF. The CDR3, as DNA: TGTGCCAGCAGCGGGAGGACAGGGAAGGTGGGCTATGGCTACACCTTC.

The CDR3 DNA follows: TGCGCCAGCAGCCCCGTTTCGGGGGGGCTTTACGAGCAGTACTTC. This sequence encodes CASSPVSGGLYEQYF. The chain couples TRBV5-1 to TRBJ2-7, with 8 bases fitting TRBD2. Germline loops: CDR1 SGHRS, CDR2 YFSETQ. V was pared by 4 bases and J by 4 bases, with 10 bases of the junction left unmatched. The CDR3 has 15 amino acids.

The chain is built from TRBV7-5 and TRBJ1-3. TRBV7-5 is an annotated pseudogene. This CDR3 comprises 17 residues. Here the CDR3 DNA reads TGTGCCAGAAGCTTAGCGGCGGTCAGCAACTCTGGAAACACCATATATTTT. It specifies CARSLAAVSNSGNTIYF.

This clone was detected only a few times. This chain joins TRBV14 and TRBJ1-1; D is undetermined. In germline, CDR1 is SGHDN, CDR2 FVKESK. V dropped 4 bases and J dropped 10 bases, with 13 bases sitting between them. This CDR3 has 12 amino acids. CDR3 nucleotide sequence: TGTGCCAGCAGCCTCGAAGGTTGGAGAGCTTTCTTT. Protein sequence: CASSLEGWRAFF. Full variable domain (outside the CDR3, taken from reference TRBV14 and TRBJ1-1): EAGVTQFPSHSVIEKGQTVTLRCDPISGHDNLYWYRRVMGKEIKFLLHFVKESKQDESGMPNNRFLAERTGGTYSTLKVQPAELEDSGVYFCASSLEGWRAFFGQGTRLTVV.

This rearrangement joins TRBV6-6 to TRBJ2-5, with 9 bases identical to TRBD2. The germline V gene encodes CDR1 MNHNY and CDR2 SVGAGI (reference sequence). The junction had 7 bases not matched to a gene; V was cut back by 2 bases and J by 3 bases. The CDR3 is 16 residues long. CDR3 DNA: TGTGCCAGCAGTTACGGGGCGGGGGGGCCCAAAGAGACCCAGTACTTC. Translation gives CASSYGAGGPKETQYF.

The genes are TRBV6-6 and TRBJ2-7, with D possibly being TRBD1 (5 bases). Germline loops: CDR1 MNHNY, CDR2 SVGAGI (reference sequence). Trimming stripped 6 bases from V and 1 base from J, with 10 bases between. This CDR3 has 13 amino acids. As DNA, the CDR3 is TGTGCCAGCAGGGACACGGCTTCCTACGAGCAGTACTTC. It encodes CASRDTASYEQYF.

This chain connects TRBV7-2 to TRBJ1-1; no definite D call. Trimming took 1 base from V and 0 from J, leaving 12 bases between them. Germline V gene sequence: CDR1 SGHTA, CDR2 FQGNSA. This CDR3 contains 16 residues. The CDR3, as DNA: TGTGCCAGCAGCTTAGATGGTTGGGAGGTGAACACTGAAGCTTTCTTT. It specifies CASSLDGWEVNTEAFF.

This chain joins TRBV18 and TRBJ2-7; maybe TRBD2 (6 bases). V was shortened by 0 bases and J by 0 bases, with 9 bases between the two germline ends. The CDR3 length is 15 residues. CDR1 is KGHSH and CDR2 is LQKENI in the germline V gene. This chain's CDR3 is CASSPPVGGSYEQYF. CDR3 sequence (DNA): TGTGCCAGCTCACCACCGGTGGGGGGCTCCTACGAGCAGTACTTC.